These 16 T cell receptor beta chains came from one sample sequenced in a study of blood T cells in healthy people across ages. Through a sample-barcoded 5' primer and a J-beta primer mix, a second PCR was run for roughly 7 to 12 cycles. TCRdb itself ran the 5' RACE reads through MiXCR, one entry per CDR3 protein. The repertoire includes just over 800,000 distinct CDR3 sequences, approximately 65% of them detected once, and 28% sits in the top ten. Material for sequencing was blood. Every receptor here comes from a man under 40 in good health.

The rearrangement links TRBV11-2 to TRBJ2-3, with 7 bases aligning to TRBD1. The CDR3 runs to 17 residues. The germline gives CDR1 SGHAT, CDR2 FQNNGV. V gave up 8 bases and J gave up 2 bases; unmatched junction bases: 16. The CDR3 DNA reads TGTGCCAGCCTCAAAGAGGGGACAGTCCTCCCCACAGATACGCAGTATTTT. This encodes CASLKEGTVLPTDTQYF.

This clonotype was picked up one time. The CDR3 nucleotides are TGTGCCAGCAGTTTAACGCCGGTGGTTGGGGACGAGCAGTACTTC. Translated, it gives CASSLTPVVGDEQYF. This chain joins TRBV27 and TRBJ2-7, with unresolved D. CDR3 length: 15 residues. Germline assignment: CDR1 MNHEY and CDR2 SMNVEV (reference sequence). Trimming cost V 2 bases and J 5 bases, with 16 bases left between them.

The chain recombines TRBV24-1 with TRBJ2-3; D unclear. Germline V gene data show CDR1 as KGHDR and CDR2 as SFDVKD. Trimming pared 5 bases from V and 4 bases from J, leaving 12 bases between. The CDR3 contains 14 residues. In DNA, the CDR3 is TGTGCCACCAGTGCCCCCAATCGTGCAGATACGCAGTATTTT. This sequence encodes CATSAPNRADTQYF.

J is TRBJ1-5 and V is TRBV7-2, with D perhaps matching TRBD1 (5 bases). Germline values: CDR1 SGHTA, CDR2 FQGNSA. V was trimmed by 5 bases and J by 10 bases, leaving 18 bases between them. The CDR3 spans 14 residues. CDR3 nucleotide sequence: TGTGCCAGCAGCACTGACAGTCAGGTGCATCCCCAGCATTTT. Translated, it gives CASSTDSQVHPQHF.

J is TRBJ2-3 and V is TRBV20-1; D gene ambiguous. This CDR3 spans 14 amino acids. CDR1 and CDR2 (germline): DFQATT, SNEGSKA (reference sequence). Trimming removed 0 bases at V and 4 bases at J, with 11 bases between. The CDR3 region is CSAREAPKADTQYF. DNA for the CDR3: TGCAGTGCTAGAGAGGCCCCTAAGGCAGATACGCAGTATTTT.

V gene TRBV4-3 combines with J gene TRBJ2-1, with D perhaps matching TRBD2 (5 bases). Between the trimmed V and J ends, which lost 0 bases and 10 bases, there was a span of 13 bases. CDR1 and CDR2 from the germline V gene are LGHNA and YSLEER. This CDR3 region has 14 residues. For the CDR3, the DNA is TGCGCCAGCAGCCAAGAGCCCCTCCGGGGAGAGCAGTTCTTC. Amino acid sequence: CASSQEPLRGEQFF.

The chain links TRBV9 to TRBJ1-2; D might be TRBD1 (5 bases). CDR1 and CDR2 from the germline V gene are SGDLS and YYNGEE. Deletions cut 3 bases from V and 5 bases from J, with 14 bases between. The CDR3 has 14 amino acids. The CDR3: CASSASGTWYGYTF. The CDR3 DNA is TGTGCCAGCAGCGCCTCGGGGACTTGGTATGGCTACACCTTC.

This clonotype was detected only a few times. This chain uses TRBV6-2 or TRBV6-3 with TRBJ1-6; D ambiguous. This CDR3 region has 14 residues. CDR1 and CDR2 (germline): MNHEY, SVGEGT. V was cut by 5 bases and J by 10 bases, with 15 bases left in between. The CDR3 reads CASSGDTSNSPLHF. DNA for the CDR3: TGTGCCAGCAGTGGAGACACTAGCAACTCACCCCTCCACTTT.

The chain recombines TRBV30 with TRBJ2-7; D perhaps matches TRBD1 (5 bases). V was pared by 2 bases and J by 0 bases, with 8 bases between. This CDR3 is built from 13 residues. The germline V gene encodes CDR1 GTSNPN and CDR2 SVGIG (reference sequence). CDR3 sequence reads: CAWSPTVSYEQYF. The CDR3 nucleotides are TGTGCCTGGAGTCCGACAGTCTCCTACGAGCAGTACTTC. Variable domain in full (rest from reference TRBV30 and TRBJ2-7): SQTIHQWPATLVQPVGSPLSLECTVEGTSNPNLYWYRQAAGRGLQLLFYSVGIGQISSEVPQNLSASRPQDRQFILSSKKLLLSDSGFYLCAWSPTVSYEQYFGPGTRLTVT.

This chain connects TRBV7-2 to TRBJ1-1; D uncertain. The CDR3 totals 14 residues. Trimming took 6 bases from V and 10 from J, leaving 21 bases between them. Germline CDR1 SGHTA, CDR2 FQGNSA. The CDR3 bases are TGTGCCAGCAGTCCAGAGGGAGGAAAGCATCGAGCTTTCTTT. The encoded protein is CASSPEGGKHRAFF.

This clonotype was detected only a few times. The chain has TRBV6-1 and TRBJ2-1; D tentatively reads TRBD1 or TRBD2 (6 bases each). Germline CDR1 MNHNS, CDR2 SASEGT. Trimming took off 7 bases at V and 2 bases at J, with 12 bases between the two ends. This CDR3 contains 14 residues. The CDR3 DNA reads TGTGCCAGCAAAGGGGGGCTCGCCTACAATGAGCAGTTCTTC. Translating gives CASKGGLAYNEQFF.

The V and J genes are TRBV3-1 and TRBJ1-6, with no clear D. Trimming stripped 0 bases from V and 10 bases from J, with 10 bases between. The CDR3 spans 14 residues. Per the germline V gene, CDR1 is LGHDT and CDR2 is YNNKEL (reference sequence). The CDR3 DNA reads TGTGCCAGCAGCCAAGAAGGGCGACCGTCACCCCTCCACTTT. Protein: CASSQEGRPSPLHF.

The V and J genes are TRBV13 and TRBJ2-4, with 9 bases matching TRBD1. The tail of the sequence fits TRBJ2-7 better, so the J call may be wrong. The V gene's germline CDR1 is PRHDT and CDR2 FYEKMQ (reference sequence). The CDR3 extends over 17 amino acids. The CDR3 loop reads CASSLGFRDRVSYEQYF. The CDR3 DNA sequence: TGTGCCAGCAGCTTAGGCTTCCGGGACAGGGTATCCTACGAGCAGTACTTC.

The chain recombines TRBV7-8 with TRBJ2-4; perhaps TRBD2 as D (5 bases). Matching the DNA end better, TRBJ2-7 makes the J call doubtful. Per the germline V gene, CDR1 is SGHVS and CDR2 is FQNEAQ. The CDR3 is 14 amino acids. DNA of the CDR3: TGTGCCAGCAGCTTAGATTATCGGGGATACGAGCAGTACTTC. The encoded protein is CASSLDYRGYEQYF.

The CDR3 reads CASSGTQGAGSYNEQFF. For the CDR3, the DNA is TGTGCCAGCAGCGGTACCCAGGGGGCAGGCTCCTACAATGAGCAGTTCTTC. The chain employs TRBV9 and TRBJ2-1; TRBD1 matches at 8 bases. Germline lookup yields CDR1 SGDLS and CDR2 YYNGEE. The CDR3 contains 17 residues. Trimming cost V 3 bases and J 0 bases; bases outside gene matches: 8.

This clonotype turned up a few times. The V and J genes are TRBV29-1 and TRBJ1-2; D not certain. The germline CDR1 and CDR2 sequences are SQVTM and ANQGSEA. This CDR3 is 14 amino acids long. Trimming took 1 base from V and 2 from J, leaving 11 bases between them. CDR3 sequence: CSVEGAGTNYGYTF. In DNA, the CDR3 is TGCAGCGTTGAAGGGGCCGGTACCAACTATGGCTACACCTTC.